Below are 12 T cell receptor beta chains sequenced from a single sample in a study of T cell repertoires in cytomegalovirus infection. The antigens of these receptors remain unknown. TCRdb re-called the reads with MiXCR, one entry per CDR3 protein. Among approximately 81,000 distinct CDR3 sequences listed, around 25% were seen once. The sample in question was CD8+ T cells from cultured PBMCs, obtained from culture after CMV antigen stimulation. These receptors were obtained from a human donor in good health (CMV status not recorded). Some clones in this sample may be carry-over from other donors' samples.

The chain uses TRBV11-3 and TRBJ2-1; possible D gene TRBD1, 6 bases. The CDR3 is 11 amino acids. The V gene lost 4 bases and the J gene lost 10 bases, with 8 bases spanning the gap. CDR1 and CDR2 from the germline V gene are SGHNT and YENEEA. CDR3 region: CASSWGLEQFF. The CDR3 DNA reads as TGTGCCAGCAGCTGGGGGCTAGAGCAGTTCTTC.

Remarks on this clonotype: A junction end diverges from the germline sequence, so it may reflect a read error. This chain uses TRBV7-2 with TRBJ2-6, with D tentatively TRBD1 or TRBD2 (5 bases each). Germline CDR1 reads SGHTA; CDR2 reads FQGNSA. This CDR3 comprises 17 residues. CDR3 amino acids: CACRKRAGTFGDNVLTF. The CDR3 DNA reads TGTGCCTGCAGGAAGAGAGCAGGGACGTTTGGGGACAACGTCCTGACTTTC.

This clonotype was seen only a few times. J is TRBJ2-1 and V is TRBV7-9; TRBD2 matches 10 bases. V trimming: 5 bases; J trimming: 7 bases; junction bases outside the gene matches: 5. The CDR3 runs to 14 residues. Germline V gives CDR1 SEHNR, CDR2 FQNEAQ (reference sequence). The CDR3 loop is CASSTSGTLNEQFF. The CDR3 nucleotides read TGTGCCAGCAGCACTAGCGGGACGCTGAATGAGCAGTTCTTC.

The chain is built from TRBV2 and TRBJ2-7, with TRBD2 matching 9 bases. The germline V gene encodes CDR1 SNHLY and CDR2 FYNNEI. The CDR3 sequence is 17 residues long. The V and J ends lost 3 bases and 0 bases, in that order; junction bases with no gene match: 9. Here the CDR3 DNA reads TGTGCCAGCAGTGACTTAGCGGGAGCCTTAAGCTCCTACGAGCAGTACTTC. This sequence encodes CASSDLAGALSSYEQYF.

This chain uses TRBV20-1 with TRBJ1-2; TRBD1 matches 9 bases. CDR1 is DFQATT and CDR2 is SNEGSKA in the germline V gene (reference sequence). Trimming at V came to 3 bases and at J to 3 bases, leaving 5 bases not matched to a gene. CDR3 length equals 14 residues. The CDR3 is CSASHTGGDYGYTF. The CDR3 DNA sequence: TGCAGTGCTAGCCATACAGGGGGCGACTATGGCTACACCTTC.

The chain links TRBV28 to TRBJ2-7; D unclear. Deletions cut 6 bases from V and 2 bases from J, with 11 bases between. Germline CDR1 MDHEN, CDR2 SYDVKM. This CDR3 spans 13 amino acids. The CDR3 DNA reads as TGTGCCAGCAGGATACCACCAGCCTACGAGCAGTACTTC. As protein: CASRIPPAYEQYF.

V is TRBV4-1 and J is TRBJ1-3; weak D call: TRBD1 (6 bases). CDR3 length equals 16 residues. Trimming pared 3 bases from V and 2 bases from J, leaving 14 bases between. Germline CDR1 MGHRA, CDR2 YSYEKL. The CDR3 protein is CASSQAGTRPGNTIYF. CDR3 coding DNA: TGCGCCAGCAGCCAGGCCGGGACACGTCCTGGAAACACCATATATTTT.

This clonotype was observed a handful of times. Written as DNA, the CDR3 is TGTGCCAGCAGTTTTCAACAGGCGCGCATTTCACCCCTCCACTTT. Amino acids: CASSFQQARISPLHF. V gene TRBV27 combines with J gene TRBJ1-6; a weak D match, TRBD1 (5 bases). CDR3 length: 15 residues. CDR1 and CDR2 (germline): MNHEY, SMNVEV (reference sequence). Deletions cut 3 bases from V and 9 bases from J, with 15 bases between.

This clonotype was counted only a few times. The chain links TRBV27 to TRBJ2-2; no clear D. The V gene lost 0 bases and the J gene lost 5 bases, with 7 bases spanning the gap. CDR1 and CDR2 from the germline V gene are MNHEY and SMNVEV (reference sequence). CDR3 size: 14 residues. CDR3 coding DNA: TGTGCCAGCAGTTTATCGGGTCTTACCGGGGAGCTGTTTTTT. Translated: CASSLSGLTGELFF.

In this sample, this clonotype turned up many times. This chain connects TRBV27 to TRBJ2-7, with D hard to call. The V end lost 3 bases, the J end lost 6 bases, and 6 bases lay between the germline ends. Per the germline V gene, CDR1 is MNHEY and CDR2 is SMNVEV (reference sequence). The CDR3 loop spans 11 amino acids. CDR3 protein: CASSFPPEQYF. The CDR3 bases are TGTGCCAGCAGTTTTCCTCCCGAGCAGTACTTC.

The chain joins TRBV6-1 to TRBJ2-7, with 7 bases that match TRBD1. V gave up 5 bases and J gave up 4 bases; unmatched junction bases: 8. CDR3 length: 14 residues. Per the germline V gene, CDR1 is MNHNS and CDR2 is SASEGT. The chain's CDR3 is CASSPGTAGYEQYF. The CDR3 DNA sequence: TGTGCCAGCAGTCCCGGGACAGCTGGGTACGAGCAGTACTTC.

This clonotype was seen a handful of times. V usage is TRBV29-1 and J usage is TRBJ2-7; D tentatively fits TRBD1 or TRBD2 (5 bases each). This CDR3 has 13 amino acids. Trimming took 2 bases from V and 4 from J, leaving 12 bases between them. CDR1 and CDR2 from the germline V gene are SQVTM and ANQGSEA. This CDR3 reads CSVETGQRYEQYF. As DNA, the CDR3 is TGCAGCGTTGAAACGGGGCAGAGATACGAGCAGTACTTC.